Here is one TCR beta chain with its context. Libraries were made from TCR beta cDNA, and they carried unique molecular identifiers. Out of roughly 0.85 to 10 million T cells, some 500,000 cDNA molecules were generated. TCRdb passed the PCR reads through MiXCR, listing each CDR3 protein once. The profile shows about 540,000 distinct CDR3 sequences, less than 40% of them singletons. These data originate in a study of post-analysis software for immune sequencing data. Study background: Relapsing-remitting, secondary progressive and progressive-relapsing forms of multiple sclerosis all featured among disease courses.

This TCR derives from a girl aged 2-17 years with multiple sclerosis. The sequenced material came from blood.

CDR3 in DNA: TGTGCCAGCAGGGAAACTCGGGGCCCAGAGACCCAGTACTTC. Protein: CASRETRGPETQYF. The chain combines TRBV25-1 with TRBJ2-5; D may correspond to TRBD1 or TRBD2 (5 bases each). The germline gives CDR1 MGHDK, CDR2 SYGVNS. With 6 bases removed from V and 4 bases from J, the gap between germline ends came to 15 bases. The CDR3 consists of 14 residues.